This entry concerns a single TCR beta chain. The sample is drawn from a study of cytomegalovirus exposure and HLA in healthy donors. PCR was performed using 60 Vbeta and 13 Jbeta primers. The repertoire was sequenced with immunoSEQ multiplex PCR; TCRdb's copy has only in-frame clones and lacks some. The sample records 130,000 to 150,000 clones, 76% being singletons. The CDR3 totals 14 residues. The ends lost 2 bases at V and 6 bases at J; junction bases unmatched: 4. Germline loops: CDR1 SGDLS, CDR2 YYNGEE. Sequencing was carried out using PBMCs. The TCR sequence derives from a man in his late teens or twenties in good health and CMV-seronegative. The chain carries TRBV9 and TRBJ1-4; TRBD1 matches 7 bases. DNA of the CDR3: TGTGCCAGCAGCGTGGGGGGACAGTATGAAAAACTGTTTTTT. Residues: CASSVGGQYEKLFF.